The rows below give T cell receptor beta chains drawn from one sample of a study of T cells in Graves' hyperthyroidism and ophthalmopathy. TCRdb itself ran the multiplex PCR reads through MiXCR, one entry per CDR3 protein. Of 270,000 or so distinct CDR3 sequences in the sample, less than 30% are singletons; the top ten hold roughly a quarter. The material sequenced was blood. The receptors come from a man aged 40-55 years with Graves' hyperthyroidism that later progressed to Graves' ophthalmopathy. CDR3s include the opening cysteine and the closing phenylalanine or tryptophan. Each record gives: J gene, D gene, clone size, V gene, CDR3 DNA, CDR3 protein. The D gene is left open where the match is weak. Clone sizes are given selectively: once, few, many, or a class where the clone is expanded.

>TRBJ1-1|NA|many|TRBV12-3/TRBV12-4
TGTGCCAGCAGCCTCAGGGAGTCCGCTGAAGCTTTCTTT
CASSLRESAEAFF
>TRBJ1-2|TRBD1|NA|TRBV12-3/TRBV12-4
TGTGCCAGCATGGGGCAGGGGGCGCGGGGCTACACCTTC
CASMGQGARGYTF
>TRBJ2-2|NA|many|TRBV12-5
TGTGCTAGTGTCCACGCGAACACCGGGGAGCTGTTTTTT
CASVHANTGELFF
>TRBJ1-5|TRBD1|many|TRBV24-1
TGTGCCACCAGTGATCCCGGGACAGGGCCCCAGCATTTT
CATSDPGTGPQHF
>TRBJ2-7|NA|many|TRBV5-1
TGCGCCAGCAGCTCCCAAGAGGACGGGTTTACCTACGAGCAGTACTTC
CASSSQEDGFTYEQYF
>TRBJ1-2|NA|few|TRBV9
TGTGCCAGCAGCGTAGATCAGGGGTACTATGGCTACACCTTC
CASSVDQGYYGYTF
>TRBJ1-5|NA|NA|TRBV6-5
TGTGCCAGCAGTTACTCAGGTAGCAATCAGCCCCAGCATTTT
CASSYSGSNQPQHF
>TRBJ2-5|NA|many|TRBV19
TGTGCCAGTTCACTAGTTGCAAGAGAGACCCAGTACTTC
CASSLVARETQYF
>TRBJ2-7|TRBD2|many|TRBV11-1
TGTGCCAGCAGCCCCCACTCGGGACTAGCGGGGCAGTACGAGCAGTACTTC
CASSPHSGLAGQYEQYF
>TRBJ1-3|NA|few|TRBV28
TGTGCCAGCAAGAGCCCTAGACAGACCTCTGGAAACACCATATATTTT
CASKSPRQTSGNTIYF
>TRBJ1-3|NA|many|TRBV5-5
TGTGCCAGCAGCTTCGGGGGTCTCTCTGGAAACACCATATATTTT
CASSFGGLSGNTIYF
>TRBJ2-7|NA|NA|TRBV6-1
TGTGCCAGCAGTGAAGGGGCAGGGGCCCTCTCCTACGAGCAGTACTTC
CASSEGAGALSYEQYF
>TRBJ2-7|NA|once|TRBV11-2
TGTGCCAGCAGCTTATTTGTGGATAACTCCTACGAGCAGTACTTC
CASSLFVDNSYEQYF
>TRBJ1-2|NA|many|TRBV6-2/TRBV6-3
TGTGCCAGCATCCGACCCGGGACGGGGAGAGGCTACACCTTC
CASIRPGTGRGYTF
>TRBJ2-7|NA|few|TRBV6-2/TRBV6-3
TGTGCCAGCAGTTACTCGAGCCAGGAGAGTCCCTACGAGCAGTACTTC
CASSYSSQESPYEQYF
>TRBJ2-7|NA|many|TRBV20-1
TGCAGTGCTAGAGAAGGTGTTTACGAGCAGTACTTC
CSAREGVYEQYF
>TRBJ1-5|NA|NA|TRBV20-1
TGCAGTGCTAGATGGGGTTTAAGCAATCAGCCCCAGCATTTT
CSARWGLSNQPQHF
>TRBJ2-5|NA|many|TRBV10-2
TGCGCCAGCAGTGAGTCCAGGGGGGTTAAGACCCAGTACTTC
CASSESRGVKTQYF
>TRBJ2-7|TRBD2|many|TRBV6-5
TGTGCCAGCTGGAGCGGGAGGGCCGTCCACGAGCAGTACTTC
CASWSGRAVHEQYF
>TRBJ2-2|NA|few|TRBV3-1
TGTGCCAGCAGCCTCTCGCTTGGGAACACCGGGGAGCTGTTTTTT
CASSLSLGNTGELFF
>TRBJ2-5|TRBD2|NA|TRBV7-2
TGTGCCAGCAGCTTTGTAGCGGGAGGGGGAGAGACCCAGTACTTC
CASSFVAGGGETQYF
>TRBJ1-1|NA|NA|TRBV11-3
TGTGCCAGCAAGACAGGAGGCAGAGAGGACACTGAAGCTTTCTTT
CASKTGGREDTEAFF
>TRBJ2-2|TRBD1|many|TRBV10-3
TGTGCCATCAGAGAGACAGGGTCAACCCCTGAGCTGTTTTTT
CAIRETGSTPELFF
>TRBJ2-7|NA|NA|TRBV6-2/TRBV6-3
TGTGCCAGCAGTCCGGGATTCTCCTACGAGCAGTACTTC
CASSPGFSYEQYF
>TRBJ1-2|NA|many|TRBV14
TGTGCCAGCAGCCAAGTCACAGGACCGAACTATGGCTACACCTTC
CASSQVTGPNYGYTF
>TRBJ2-5|NA|many|TRBV24-1
TGTGCCACCAGTGACCCCGGTACCCAAGAGACCCAGTACTTC
CATSDPGTQETQYF
>TRBJ2-7|NA|many|TRBV3-1
TGTGCCAGCACCTCGGGAGCGGCCACGTCCTACGAGCAGTACTTC
CASTSGAATSYEQYF
>TRBJ1-5|TRBD1|NA|TRBV20-1
TGCAGTGTAAGCATCGGGACAGGGCAGCCCCAGCATTTT
CSVSIGTGQPQHF
>TRBJ2-2|NA|many|TRBV5-1
TGCGCCAGCAGCCCCGTCAGTGGGGCGAACACCGGGGAGCTGTTTTTT
CASSPVSGANTGELFF
>TRBJ1-2|NA|many|TRBV5-1
TGCGCCAGCAGCTTTGATTCAGGCTCCTCTAACTATGGCTACACCTTC
CASSFDSGSSNYGYTF
>TRBJ2-2|TRBD2|many|TRBV12-3/TRBV12-4
TGTGCCAGCAGTTTCAACCTGGGAGAAAAGCGGGAGGGCCGCGCCGGGGAGCTGTTTTTT
CASSFNLGEKREGRAGELFF
>TRBJ1-1|NA|many|TRBV4-1
TGCGCCAGCAGCCAAGACCCGGGTAACACTGAAGCTTTCTTT
CASSQDPGNTEAFF
>TRBJ2-5|NA|many|TRBV12-3/TRBV12-4
TGTGCCAGCAGCTTTGACAGCCAAGAGACCCAGTACTTC
CASSFDSQETQYF
>TRBJ2-7|TRBD1|NA|TRBV11-1
TGTGCCAGCAGCTCGGACAGGGGATCCCGAGCCTACGAGCAGTACTTC
CASSSDRGSRAYEQYF
>TRBJ1-1|NA|many|TRBV20-1
TGCAGTGCTAGATTTCGACGGGTCCCGAACACTGAAGCTTTCTTT
CSARFRRVPNTEAFF
>TRBJ2-5|NA|NA|TRBV28
TGTGCCAGCAGTTTCCCCCGGGGACTCTATAATTACTTC
CASSFPRGLYNYF
>TRBJ2-7|NA|NA|TRBV6-2/TRBV6-3
TGTGCCAGCAGTTACACCTCCGAGGGTAGAGTAAGCTACGAGCAGTACTTC
CASSYTSEGRVSYEQYF
>TRBJ1-1|TRBD1|NA|TRBV12-3/TRBV12-4
TGTGCCAGCGGACAGGGGGGAAGGGGCACTGAAGCTTTCTTT
CASGQGGRGTEAFF
>TRBJ1-1|NA|NA|TRBV6-1
TGTGCCAGCATCGGGGTTAAGGGGACTGAAGCTTTCTTT
CASIGVKGTEAFF
>TRBJ2-7|NA|many|TRBV19
TGTGCCACCCAGGGAGGACCCTCCTACGAGCAGTACTTC
CATQGGPSYEQYF
>TRBJ1-1|TRBD1|NA|TRBV2
TGTGCGGAGGGGGCCCTGAACACTGAAGCTTTCTTT
CAEGALNTEAFF
>TRBJ2-7|TRBD1|NA|TRBV20-1
TGCAGTGCTAAGGGGGGGACAGGGGCTTACGAGCAGTACTTC
CSAKGGTGAYEQYF
>TRBJ2-5|NA|NA|TRBV20-1
TGCAGTGCTAGAGGGACATCCGGAGGGGGAGAACAAGAGACCCAGTACTTC
CSARGTSGGGEQETQYF